Given below is one TCR beta chain in context. The data are from a study of shared clonotypes between healthy human individuals. TCRdb's table, derived via immunoSEQ multiplex PCR, lists solely in-frame clones and lacks some. The sample records roughly 1,500,000 clones, 98% being singletons. Donation came from healthy HIV-negative adults that had no recent acute infections or vaccinations. Researchers partitioned CD4+ cells into CD45RA+ naive and CD45RA-negative memory subsets. The V gene end was trimmed by 2 bases and the J gene end by 2 bases; junction bases not matched to a gene: 9. Germline CDR1 and CDR2: LNHDA and SQIVND (reference sequence). The CDR3 is 17 amino acids.

The TCR was taken from a man younger than 45 in good health. The chain is built from TRBV19 and TRBJ2-4; 7 bases are a match to TRBD2. The sequenced sample consisted of naive CD4+ T cells sorted from blood. Subset: CD45RA+ positively selected. The CDR3 sequence is CASSIRGRETTKNIQYF. The CDR3 nucleotides are TGTGCCAGTAGTATAAGAGGGCGGGAGACAACCAAAAACATTCAGTACTTC.